This TCR beta chain is from a study of shared clonotypes between healthy human individuals. Measured with immunoSEQ multiplex PCR; TCRdb has only the in-frame clones, and not every one. Of hundreds of thousands of clones in the sample, over 65% were seen once. Comment on this clone: Other DNA sequences in this specimen translate into the identical CDR3.

The germline V gene has CDR1 SGHRS and CDR2 YFSETQ. V was pared by 3 bases and J by 7 bases, with 5 bases of the junction left unmatched. The CDR3 loop spans 14 amino acids. Sequencing input: memory CD4+ T cells sorted from blood. The subset: CD45RA-negative fraction. This receptor was identified in a woman aged 30 to 39 in good health. This chain joins TRBV5-1 and TRBJ2-7, with 12 bases matching TRBD1. The CDR3 loop reads CASSSGTGGLEQYF. CDR3 bases: TGCGCCAGCAGCTCCGGGACAGGGGGCTTAGAGCAGTACTTC.